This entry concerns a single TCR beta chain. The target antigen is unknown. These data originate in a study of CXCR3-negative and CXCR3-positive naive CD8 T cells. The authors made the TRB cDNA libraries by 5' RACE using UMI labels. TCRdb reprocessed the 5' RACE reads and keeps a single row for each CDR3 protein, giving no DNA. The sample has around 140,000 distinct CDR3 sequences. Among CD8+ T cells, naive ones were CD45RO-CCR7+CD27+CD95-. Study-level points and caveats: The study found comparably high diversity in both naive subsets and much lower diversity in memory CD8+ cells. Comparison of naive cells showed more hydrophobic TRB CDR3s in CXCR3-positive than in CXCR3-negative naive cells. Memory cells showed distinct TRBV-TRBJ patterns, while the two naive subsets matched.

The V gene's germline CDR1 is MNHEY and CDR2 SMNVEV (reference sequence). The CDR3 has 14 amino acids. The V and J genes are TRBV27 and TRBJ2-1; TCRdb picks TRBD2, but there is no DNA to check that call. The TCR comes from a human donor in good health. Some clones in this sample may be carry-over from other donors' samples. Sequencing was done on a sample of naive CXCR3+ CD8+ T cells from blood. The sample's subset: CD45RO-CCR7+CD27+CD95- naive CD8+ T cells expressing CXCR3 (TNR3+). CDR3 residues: CASSPGLTVFGQFF.